These 15 T cell receptor beta chains came from one sample sequenced in a study of T-cell memory formation after mild COVID-19. TCRdb re-called the 5' RACE reads with MiXCR, one entry per CDR3 protein. Of 380,000 or so distinct CDR3 sequences in the sample, under 15% were seen once. Sequencing used PBMCs or a T cell subset sorted from them (not recorded which). Receptors originate from a man aged 18 to 30 who had mild COVID-19 (a few samples of this study predate the infection). Cell type and time point are not known.

This clonotype occurred many times. The chain is built from TRBV12-5 and TRBJ2-3; TRBD2 matches at 11 bases. Germline CDR1 LGHNT, CDR2 FRNRAP. The CDR3 is made up of 16 amino acids. Trimming took 4 bases from V and 2 from J; bases not matched to a gene: 5. In DNA, the CDR3 is TGTGCTAGTGGTTCCGGGACTAGCGGTCCCACAGATACGCAGTATTTT. Protein: CASGSGTSGPTDTQYF.

The rearrangement uses TRBV6-2 or TRBV6-3 and TRBJ1-1; no firm D call. V gave up 6 bases and J gave up 5 bases, with 10 bases separating them. The CDR3 is 12 amino acids. CDR1 MNHEY and CDR2 SVGEGT come from the germline V gene. The CDR3 bases are TGTGCCAGCAGCTATAGACGGACTGAAGCTTTCTTT. This translates into CASSYRRTEAFF.

This clonotype has only a few counts. The genes are TRBV5-1 and TRBJ2-3; D could derive from TRBD1 or TRBD2 (7 bases each). The CDR3 loop spans 14 amino acids. Per the germline V gene, CDR1 is SGHRS and CDR2 is YFSETQ. The germline V and J ends were trimmed by 4 bases and 4 bases, with 13 bases remaining between them. The CDR3 DNA reads as TGCGCCAGCAGCCAGGGGGGGGGCCCAGATACGCAGTATTTT. It specifies CASSQGGGPDTQYF.

This chain connects TRBV29-1 to TRBJ1-2; 9 nucleotides match TRBD1. The CDR3 is made up of 13 amino acids. Germline trimming cut 7 bases from V and 7 bases from J; bases unmatched to any gene: 10. CDR1 and CDR2 (germline): SQVTM, ANQGSEA. CDR3 in amino acids: CSAQETGGAGYTF. Written as DNA, the CDR3 is TGCAGCGCACAAGAGACAGGGGGTGCTGGCTACACCTTC.

The CDR3 DNA sequence: TGTGCCAGTAGGGACAGGGGTTATTTCCCCTCTGCTGAAGCTTTCTTT. It yields the protein CASRDRGYFPSAEAFF. V and J are TRBV19 and TRBJ1-1; 9 bases line up with TRBD1. Germline loops: CDR1 LNHDA, CDR2 SQIVND (reference sequence). The V gene end was trimmed by 6 bases and the J gene end by 6 bases; junction bases not matched to a gene: 14. The CDR3 covers 16 residues. The full variable domain, rest sourced from reference TRBV19 and TRBJ1-1, is DGGITQSPKYLFRKEGQNVTLSCEQNLNHDAMYWYRQDPGQGLRLIYYSQIVNDFQKGDIAEGYSVSREKKESFPLTVTSAQKNPTAFYLCASRDRGYFPSAEAFFGQGTRLTVV.

This chain connects TRBV7-9 to TRBJ1-4, with D uncertain. This CDR3 is built from 14 residues. The V end lost 2 bases, the J end lost 6 bases, and 10 bases lay between the germline ends. CDR1 and CDR2 from the germline V gene are SEHNR and FQNEAQ (reference sequence). As DNA, the CDR3 is TGTGCCAGCAGCTTACAGGCGTGGGATGAAAAACTGTTTTTT. It encodes CASSLQAWDEKLFF.

Only a few counts were recorded for this clonotype. The rearrangement joins TRBV5-1 to TRBJ2-6; 7 nucleotides match TRBD1. The CDR3 covers 16 residues. The junction had 4 bases not matched to a gene; V was cut back by 4 bases and J by 0 bases. Germline CDR1 and CDR2: SGHRS and YFSETQ. DNA of the CDR3: TGCGCCAGCAGCAGGGGACAGCCCTCTGGGGCCAACGTCCTGACTTTC. The encoded protein is CASSRGQPSGANVLTF.

This clonotype was picked up a small number of times. The chain couples TRBV20-1 to TRBJ2-7; tentatively, D is TRBD1 (5 bases). Germline V gives CDR1 DFQATT, CDR2 SNEGSKA (reference sequence). The V and J ends lost 4 bases and 4 bases respectively, with 11 bases between them. This CDR3 contains 12 residues. CDR3 region: CSAMGQGYEQYF. CDR3 in DNA: TGCAGTGCTATGGGCCAGGGTTACGAGCAGTACTTC.

The rearrangement uses TRBV3-1 and TRBJ1-5, with D tentatively TRBD1 (5 bases). The CDR3 length is 14 residues. V gave up 1 base and J gave up 6 bases, with 10 bases separating them. Germline V gene data show CDR1 as LGHDT and CDR2 as YNNKEL (reference sequence). CDR3 nucleotides: TGTGCCAGCAGCCAAGGAGGGGTTCGTCAGCCCCAGCATTTT. Translated: CASSQGGVRQPQHF. Drawing the rest from reference TRBV3-1 and TRBJ1-5, the complete variable domain is DTAVSQTPKYLVTQMGNDKSIKCEQNLGHDTMYWYKQDSKKFLKIMFSYNNKELIINETVPNRFSPKSPDKAHLNLHINSLELGDSAVYFCASSQGGVRQPQHFGDGTRLSIL.

The rearrangement uses TRBV20-1 and TRBJ2-7; either TRBD1 or TRBD2 may fit D (6 bases each). Between the trimmed V and J ends, which lost 3 bases and 2 bases, there was a span of 20 bases. The CDR3 length is 16 residues. Germline assignment: CDR1 DFQATT and CDR2 SNEGSKA (reference sequence). This CDR3 reads CSASIEPRDITYEQYV. The CDR3 DNA reads TGCAGTGCTAGTATAGAACCGCGGGACATAACCTACGAGCAGTACGTC.

In this sample, this clonotype turned up many times. The chain links TRBV12-3 or TRBV12-4 to TRBJ1-2; unclear D gene. The germline V and J ends were trimmed by 5 bases and 7 bases, with 11 bases remaining between them. CDR3 size: 12 residues. This chain's CDR3 is CASSPTVGGYTF. The DNA for the CDR3 is TGTGCCAGCAGTCCCACCGTCGGTGGCTACACCTTC.

The rearrangement links TRBV5-1 to TRBJ1-1; 7 bases line up with TRBD1. The CDR3 extends over 13 amino acids. Per the germline V gene, CDR1 is SGHRS and CDR2 is YFSETQ. Trimming cost V 0 bases and J 7 bases; bases outside gene matches: 3. CDR3 DNA: TGCGCCAGCAGCTTGGAACGACAGGGTGAAGCTTTCTTT. This encodes CASSLERQGEAFF.

This clonotype has just a few counts. The rearrangement joins TRBV5-4 to TRBJ1-3; D is perhaps TRBD1 (5 bases). The V end lost 0 bases, the J end lost 4 bases, and 11 bases lay between the germline ends. Germline CDR1 reads SGHNT; CDR2 reads YYREEE (reference sequence). This CDR3 is 15 amino acids long. The CDR3 DNA reads TGTGCCAGCAGCTTGGGGGGGACTGGAGGAAACACCATATATTTT. It encodes CASSLGGTGGNTIYF. The full variable domain, completed using reference TRBV5-4 and TRBJ1-3, is ETGVTQSPTHLIKTRGQQVTLRCSSQSGHNTVSWYQQALGQGPQFIFQYYREEENGRGNFPPRFSGLQFPNYSSELNVNALELDDSALYLCASSLGGTGGNTIYFGEGSWLTVV.

This chain uses TRBV7-2 with TRBJ1-1; D is undetermined. The CDR3 consists of 13 residues. CDR1 is SGHTA, CDR2 FQGNSA, per germline. V was shortened by 8 bases and J by 1 base, with 11 bases between the two germline ends. CDR3 sequence: CASRPDWNTEAFF. CDR3 sequence (DNA): TGTGCCAGCCGCCCCGACTGGAACACTGAAGCTTTCTTT.

This clonotype showed up just a few times. The V call is TRBV4-3, the J call TRBJ2-2; 7 bases agree with TRBD1. The germline CDR1 and CDR2 sequences are LGHNA and YSLEER. Unmatched junction bases numbered 3, after V lost 1 base and J lost 1 base. There are 16 residues in the CDR3. CDR3 in amino acids: CASSQGGQRNTGELFF. The CDR3 DNA follows: TGCGCCAGCAGCCAAGGGGGACAGAGGAACACCGGGGAGCTGTTTTTT.